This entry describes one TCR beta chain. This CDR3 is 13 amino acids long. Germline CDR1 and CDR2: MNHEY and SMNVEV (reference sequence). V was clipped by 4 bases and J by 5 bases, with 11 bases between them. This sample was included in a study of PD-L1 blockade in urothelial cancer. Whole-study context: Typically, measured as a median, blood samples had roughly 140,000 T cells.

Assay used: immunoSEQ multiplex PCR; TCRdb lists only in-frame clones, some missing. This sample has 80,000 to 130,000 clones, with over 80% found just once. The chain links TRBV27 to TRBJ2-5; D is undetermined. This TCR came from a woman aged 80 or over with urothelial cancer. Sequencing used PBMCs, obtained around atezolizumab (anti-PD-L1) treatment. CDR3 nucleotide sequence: TGTGCCAGCAGTTCGCGGTATTATGAGACCCAGTACTTC. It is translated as CASSSRYYETQYF.